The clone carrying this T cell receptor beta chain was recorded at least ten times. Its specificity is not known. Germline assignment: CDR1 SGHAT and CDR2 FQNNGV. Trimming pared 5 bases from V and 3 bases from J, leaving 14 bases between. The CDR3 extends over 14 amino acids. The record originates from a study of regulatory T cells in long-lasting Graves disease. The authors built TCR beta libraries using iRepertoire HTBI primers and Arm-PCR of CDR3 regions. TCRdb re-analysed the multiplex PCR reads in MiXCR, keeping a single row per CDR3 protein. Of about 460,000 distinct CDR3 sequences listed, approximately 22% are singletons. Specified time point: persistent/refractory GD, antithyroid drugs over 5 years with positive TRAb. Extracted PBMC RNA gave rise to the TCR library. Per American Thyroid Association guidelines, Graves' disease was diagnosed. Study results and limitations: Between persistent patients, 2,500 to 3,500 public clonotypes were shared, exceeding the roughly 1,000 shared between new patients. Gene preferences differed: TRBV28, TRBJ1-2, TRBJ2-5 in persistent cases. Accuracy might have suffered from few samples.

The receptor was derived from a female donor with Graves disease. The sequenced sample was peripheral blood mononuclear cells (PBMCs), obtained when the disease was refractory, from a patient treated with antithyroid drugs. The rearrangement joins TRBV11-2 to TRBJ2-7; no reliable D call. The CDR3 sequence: CASSHYPDGYEQYF. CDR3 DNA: TGTGCCAGCAGCCACTACCCGGACGGCTACGAGCAGTACTTC.